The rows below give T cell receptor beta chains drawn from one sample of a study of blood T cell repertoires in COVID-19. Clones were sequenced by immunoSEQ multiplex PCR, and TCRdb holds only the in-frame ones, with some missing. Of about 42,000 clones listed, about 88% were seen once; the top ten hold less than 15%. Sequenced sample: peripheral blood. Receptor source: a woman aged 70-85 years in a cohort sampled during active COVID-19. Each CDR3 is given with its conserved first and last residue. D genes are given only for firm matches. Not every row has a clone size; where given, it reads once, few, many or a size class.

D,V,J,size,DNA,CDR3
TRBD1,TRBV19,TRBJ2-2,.,TGTGCCAGTAGGCGGGACAGGGGAGGGACCGGGGAGCTGTTTTTT,CASRRDRGGTGELFF
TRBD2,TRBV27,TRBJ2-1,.,TGTGCCAGCAGATTAGCGGGAGTTTTGGATGAGCAGTTCTTC,CASRLAGVLDEQFF
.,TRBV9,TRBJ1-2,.,TGTGCCAGCAGCGTTATAGCAGGGAGAGGACTACGCACCTTC,CASSVIAGRGLRTF
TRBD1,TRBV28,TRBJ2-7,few,TGTGCCAGCAGTTACCGGGACAGTCTCGACTACGAGCAGTACTTC,CASSYRDSLDYEQYF
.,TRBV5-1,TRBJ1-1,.,TGCGCCAGCAGCCCTCTTTTGAACACTGAAGCTTTCTTT,CASSPLLNTEAFF
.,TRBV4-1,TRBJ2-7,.,TGCGCCAGCAGCCAAGCAGGTAGGGGTGGTCCTAGCGCCTACGAGCAGTACTTC,CASSQAGRGGPSAYEQYF
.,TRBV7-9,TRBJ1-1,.,TGTGCCAGCAGCTTAGACCCAGGGTCATTGGGCATGAACACTGAAGCTTTCTTT,CASSLDPGSLGMNTEAFF
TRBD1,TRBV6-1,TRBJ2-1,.,TGTGCCAGCAGTGAAGATATGGGGGACAGGGTTGTCCCCAATGAGCAGTTCTTC,CASSEDMGDRVVPNEQFF
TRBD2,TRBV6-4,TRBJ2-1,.,TGTGCCAGCAGTGTAATAGCGGGCACCTACAATGAGCAGTTCTTC,CASSVIAGTYNEQFF
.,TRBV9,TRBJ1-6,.,TGTGCCAGCAGCGAGATACAGGATTCACCCCTCCACTTT,CASSEIQDSPLHF
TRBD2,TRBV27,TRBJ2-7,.,TGTGCCAGCAGTTCCTTAACCGGGACTAGCGGGAGCTCCTACGAGCAGTACTTC,CASSSLTGTSGSSYEQYF
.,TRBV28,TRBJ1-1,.,TGTGCCAGCAGTTATCAGGGTGCGGTTACTGAAGCTTTCTTT,CASSYQGAVTEAFF
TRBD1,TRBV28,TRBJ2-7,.,TGTGCCAGCAGGGGGAGCAGGGGGTCCTACGAGCAGTACTTC,CASRGSRGSYEQYF
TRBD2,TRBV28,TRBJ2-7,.,TGTGCCAGCACTAGCGGCTACGAGCAGTACTTC,CASTSGYEQYF
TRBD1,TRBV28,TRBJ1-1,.,TGTGCCAGCAGTTTATGGGGGACAGGGGGCACTGAAGCTTTCTTT,CASSLWGTGGTEAFF
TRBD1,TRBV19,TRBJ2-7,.,TGTGCCAGTACCGCGACAGGGGGAGCGTACGAGCAGTACTTC,CASTATGGAYEQYF
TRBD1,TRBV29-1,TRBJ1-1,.,TGCAGCGCTTTGACAGGGGGCAGGACTGAAGCTTTCTTT,CSALTGGRTEAFF
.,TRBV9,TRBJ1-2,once,TGTGCCAGCAGCTCGAGCGGACTGAACTATGGCTACACCTTC,CASSSSGLNYGYTF
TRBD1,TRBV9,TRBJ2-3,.,TGTGCCAGCAGCGAGAGAGGGACAGAACTCACAGATACGCAGTATTTT,CASSERGTELTDTQYF
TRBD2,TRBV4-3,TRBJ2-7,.,TGCGCCAGCAGCCCGACTAGCGGGAGGGCCGGGGAGCAGTACTTC,CASSPTSGRAGEQYF
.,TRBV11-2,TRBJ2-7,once,TGTGCCAGCAGCCCACAGGTAGTCTACGAGCAGTACTTC,CASSPQVVYEQYF
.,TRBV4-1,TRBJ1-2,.,TGCGCCAGCAGCCACCCCGGGACTGGCTATGGCTACACCTTC,CASSHPGTGYGYTF
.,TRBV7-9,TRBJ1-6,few,TGTGCCAGCACCTCGGGTTCACCCCTCCACTTT,CASTSGSPLHF
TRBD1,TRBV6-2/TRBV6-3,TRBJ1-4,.,TGTGCCAGCAGCTCCGGGACAGGGATCCTAGCAACTAATGAAAAACTGTTTTTT,CASSSGTGILATNEKLFF
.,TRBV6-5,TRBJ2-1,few,TGTGCCAGCAGTTACTTATCGACAGCCTACAATGAGCAGTTCTTC,CASSYLSTAYNEQFF
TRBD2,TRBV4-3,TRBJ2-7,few,TGCGCCAGCAGCCAAGAGAGATCTAGCGGGAGGGCCGTCTCCCACGAGCAGTACTTC,CASSQERSSGRAVSHEQYF
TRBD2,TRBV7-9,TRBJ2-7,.,TGTGCCAGCAGCTCCGGACTAGCGGGAAGCAACGAGCAGTACTTC,CASSSGLAGSNEQYF
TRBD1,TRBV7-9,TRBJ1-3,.,TGTGCCAGCACCACAGGGGGTAGTAACACCATATATTTT,CASTTGGSNTIYF
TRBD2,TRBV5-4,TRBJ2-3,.,TGTGCCAGCAGCCAACCCGGGAGGGCTAGCACAGATACGCAGTATTTT,CASSQPGRASTDTQYF
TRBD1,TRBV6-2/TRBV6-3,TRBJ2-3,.,TGTGCCAGCAGTTCCGGGACAGGGCTCACAGATACGCAGTATTTT,CASSSGTGLTDTQYF
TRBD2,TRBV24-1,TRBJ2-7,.,TGTGCCACCAGTCGAGCGGGAGCCTACGAGCAGTACTTC,CATSRAGAYEQYF
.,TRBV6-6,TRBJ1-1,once,TGTGCCAGCAGTTACTCCCGGCAGGGGAGTTTGGCTTTCTTT,CASSYSRQGSLAFF
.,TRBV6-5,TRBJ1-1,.,TGTGCCAGCAGTCTCATCAGGGTCACTGAAGCTTTCTTT,CASSLIRVTEAFF
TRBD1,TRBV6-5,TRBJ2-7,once,TGTGCCAGCAAACCGGGACAGGGGAAGTACGAGCAGTACTTC,CASKPGQGKYEQYF
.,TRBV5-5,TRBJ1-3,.,TGTGCCAGCAGCTTGGAGGGCAGGGGTCCCACTTCTGGAAACACCATATATTTT,CASSLEGRGPTSGNTIYF
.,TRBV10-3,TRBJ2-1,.,TGTGCCATCAGTGAGTCATCGGGACAAAATTACAATGAGCAGTTCTTC,CAISESSGQNYNEQFF
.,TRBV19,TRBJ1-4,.,TGTGCCAGTAGTATAAGAGGGACTAATGAAAAACTGTTTTTT,CASSIRGTNEKLFF